The 17 T cell receptor beta chains below come from one sample, sequenced in a study of blood T cell repertoires in COVID-19. The protocol was immunoSEQ multiplex PCR, while the TCRdb copy is restricted to in-frame clones and leaves out a portion. This table holds under 250,000 clones, roughly 80% found once. Material for sequencing was peripheral blood. These receptors all come from a woman aged 80 or older with acute or convalescent COVID-19.

The gene calls are TRBV30 and TRBJ1-3, with D perhaps matching TRBD1 (5 bases). This CDR3 region has 15 residues. Germline lookup yields CDR1 GTSNPN and CDR2 SVGIG (reference sequence). Trimming left V 4 bases short and J 0 bases short, with 13 bases between. CDR3 bases: TGTGCCTGGAACTTGGGGGGGAGCTCTGGAAACACCATATATTTT. Its protein is CAWNLGGSSGNTIYF. Looking up the rest from reference TRBV30 and TRBJ1-3 gives the full variable domain: SQTIHQWPATLVQPVGSPLSLECTVEGTSNPNLYWYRQAAGRGLQLLFYSVGIGQISSEVPQNLSASRPQDRQFILSSKKLLLSDSGFYLCAWNLGGSSGNTIYFGEGSWLTVV.

The chain couples TRBV28 to TRBJ2-7; D not resolved. Germline CDR1 MDHEN, CDR2 SYDVKM. Trimming removed 6 bases from V and 4 bases from J, with 13 bases in between. The CDR3 runs 13 residues. The CDR3 here is CASSATQLYEQYF. CDR3 bases: TGTGCCAGCAGCGCGACTCAGCTATACGAGCAGTACTTC.

The chain is built from TRBV3-1 (or the pseudogene TRBV3-2) and TRBJ2-3; 13 nucleotides agree with TRBD2. V shed 3 bases, J shed 2 bases, and the junction held 8 bases outside the gene matches. This CDR3 region has 18 residues. The germline V gene encodes CDR1 LGHDT and CDR2 YNNKEL (reference sequence). The CDR3 DNA reads TGTGCCAGCAGCCAGTCCGGGACTAGCGGGATGTTCACAGATACGCAGTATTTT. Its protein product is CASSQSGTSGMFTDTQYF.

The rearrangement links TRBV14 to TRBJ2-1; D is perhaps TRBD2 (5 bases). The CDR3 contains 15 residues. The V end lost 4 bases, the J end lost 5 bases, and 15 bases lay between the germline ends. Germline V CDR1 and CDR2: SGHDN, FVKESK. Written as DNA, the CDR3 is TGTGCCAGCAGCCCTGGGCGGGCCGCCAACAATGAGCAGTTCTTC. The encoded protein is CASSPGRAANNEQFF.

This clone was recorded only once. The chain has TRBV4-1 and TRBJ2-7, with a weak D call TRBD1 (6 bases). The V gene lost 10 bases and the J gene lost 3 bases, with 19 bases spanning the gap. The germline CDR1 and CDR2 sequences are MGHRA and YSYEKL. The CDR3 sequence is 14 residues long. Here the CDR3 DNA reads TGCGCCATACTATCCGAGGACAGCTTCTACGAGCAGTACTTC. It yields the protein CAILSEDSFYEQYF.

The V and J genes are TRBV3-1 (or the pseudogene TRBV3-2) and TRBJ2-5; TRBD2 matches 12 bases. Trimming removed 1 base from V and 5 bases from J; junction bases left unmatched: 11. CDR3 size: 18 residues. The germline V gene has CDR1 LGHDT and CDR2 YNNKEL (reference sequence). The CDR3 DNA follows: TGTGCCAGCAGCCAAGGAAGGTCTAGCGGGGGGGGTAGGGAGACCCAGTACTTC. Protein: CASSQGRSSGGGRETQYF.

The count of this clone is one. The rearrangement uses TRBV7-3 and TRBJ2-2; unclear D gene. With 5 bases removed from V and 3 bases from J, the gap between germline ends came to 16 bases. Germline assignment: CDR1 SGHTA and CDR2 FQGTGA. CDR3 length: 16 residues. The CDR3 bases are TGTGCCAGCAGCGCAAAGAATGGGCCGTACACCGGGGAGCTGTTTTTT. Protein product: CASSAKNGPYTGELFF.

The V gene is TRBV6-6, the J gene TRBJ2-7, with TRBD1 matching 9 bases. Germline CDR1 is MNHNY and CDR2 is SVGAGI (reference sequence). With V trimmed by 5 bases and J by 4 bases, 9 bases remained unmatched. The CDR3 spans 15 residues. CDR3: CASSLGGQGLYEQYF. CDR3 DNA: TGTGCCAGCAGTCTAGGTGGACAGGGGCTATACGAGCAGTACTTC.

The DNA of the CDR3 is TGCGCCAGCAACGAGGAACTAGCGGGAGAGACCCAGTACTTC. It is translated as CASNEELAGETQYF. V is TRBV5-1 and J is TRBJ2-5, with 9 bases matching TRBD2. V lost 6 bases and J lost 4; bases outside the gene matches: 7. Germline V gene data show CDR1 as SGHRS and CDR2 as YFSETQ. The CDR3 covers 14 residues.

This clone occurred a few times. The rearrangement links TRBV19 to TRBJ2-1; TRBD2 agrees at 11 bases. The CDR3 has 18 amino acids. Germline V CDR1 and CDR2: LNHDA, SQIVND (reference sequence). V shed 5 bases and J 1 base; nucleotides not matched to a gene: 10. CDR3 in amino acids: CASSPFSGGAGSYNEQFF. DNA for the CDR3: TGTGCCAGTAGTCCCTTTAGCGGGGGGGCAGGTTCCTACAATGAGCAGTTCTTC.

The V call is TRBV20-1, the J call TRBJ2-3; 7 nucleotides line up with TRBD2. The trim removed 3 bases at V and 2 bases at J, leaving 5 bases unmatched. Germline assignment: CDR1 DFQATT and CDR2 SNEGSKA (reference sequence). The CDR3 runs to 14 residues. CDR3 protein: CSASFGGNTDTQYF. The CDR3 coding sequence is TGCAGTGCTAGTTTCGGGGGGAACACAGATACGCAGTATTTT.

This chain links TRBV27 with TRBJ2-7, with D maybe TRBD2 (5 bases). CDR3 length equals 13 residues. In germline, CDR1 is MNHEY, CDR2 SMNVEV (reference sequence). V was shortened by 4 bases and J by 6 bases, with 13 bases between the two germline ends. The CDR3 loop reads CASSWGEGGEQYF. The CDR3 bases are TGTGCCAGCAGTTGGGGAGAGGGTGGCGAGCAGTACTTC.

This clone occurred once. This chain connects TRBV6-5 to TRBJ2-1, with 7 bases aligning to TRBD2. Germline assignment: CDR1 MNHEY and CDR2 SVGAGI. This CDR3 has 14 residues. The V gene end was trimmed by 4 bases and the J gene end by 2 bases; junction bases not matched to a gene: 2. In DNA, the CDR3 is TGTGCCAGCAGTTTAAGCGGGGCCTACAATGAGCAGTTCTTC. Protein: CASSLSGAYNEQFF.

This rearrangement joins TRBV19 to TRBJ2-1; 13 bases line up with TRBD2. V gave up 7 bases and J gave up 5 bases; unmatched junction bases: 8. The CDR3 is 16 amino acids. Germline assignment: CDR1 LNHDA and CDR2 SQIVND (reference sequence). CDR3 amino acids: CASKGLAGLGNNEQFF. The CDR3 DNA sequence: TGTGCCAGTAAGGGACTAGCGGGATTAGGAAACAATGAGCAGTTCTTC.

This chain links TRBV19 with TRBJ2-1; D is possibly TRBD1 (6 bases). The CDR3 is made up of 16 amino acids. The germline gives CDR1 LNHDA, CDR2 SQIVND (reference sequence). V lost 3 bases and J 12 bases, leaving 24 bases between the germline ends. CDR3: CASSISAGALFSGQFF. The DNA for the CDR3 is TGTGCCAGTAGTATTTCGGCAGGGGCCCTGTTTTCGGGGCAGTTCTTC.

In regard to this clone: A junction end diverges from the germline sequence, so it may reflect a read error. The chain employs TRBV5-1 and TRBJ1-2, with 8 bases matching TRBD1. The germline V gene has CDR1 SGHRS and CDR2 YFSETQ. The CDR3 totals 13 residues. In nucleotides, the CDR3 is TGCGCCAGCACCTTGGACAGGGTCTATGGCTACACCTTC. Protein: CASTLDRVYGYTF.

The V call is TRBV2, the J call TRBJ1-5, with 9 bases identical to TRBD1. CDR1 is SNHLY, CDR2 FYNNEI, per germline. The CDR3 has 16 residues. The V segment lost 5 bases and the J segment 0 bases; nucleotides outside the gene matches: 5. The CDR3 spells CASSTRQGDSNQPQHF. CDR3 nucleotide sequence: TGTGCCAGCAGTACCCGACAGGGGGATAGCAATCAGCCCCAGCATTTT.